A selection of T cell receptor beta chains follows, all from one sample in a study of blood T cell repertoires in COVID-19. Clones were sequenced by immunoSEQ multiplex PCR, and TCRdb holds only the in-frame ones, with some missing. The table includes about 310,000 clones, around 90% detected once. The sample taken for sequencing was peripheral blood. These receptors all stem from a man aged 50 to 60 with active or convalescent COVID-19. Both conserved end residues are part of each CDR3. Each record gives: clone size, J gene, V gene, D gene, CDR3 DNA, CDR3 protein. A D gene is named only where the DNA matches it firmly. Part of the rows lack a size; the others show once, few, many or a class for expanded clones.

clone_size: NA
j_call: TRBJ1-2
v_call: TRBV2
d_call: NA
cdr3_nt: TGTGCCAGCCGACAGGAAGCCTATGGCTACACCTTC
cdr3_aa: CASRQEAYGYTF

clone_size: NA
j_call: TRBJ1-3
v_call: TRBV30
d_call: NA
cdr3_nt: TGTGCCTGGAGTGCCCCGCGAGGGGGAAACACCATATATTTT
cdr3_aa: CAWSAPRGGNTIYF

clone_size: NA
j_call: TRBJ2-1
v_call: TRBV6-2/TRBV6-3
d_call: TRBD2
cdr3_nt: TGTGCCAGCAGTTACCGCGGTGGAGCGGGGGCCTCCTACAATGAGCAGTTCTTC
cdr3_aa: CASSYRGGAGASYNEQFF

clone_size: NA
j_call: TRBJ2-4
v_call: TRBV6-6
d_call: NA
cdr3_nt: TGTGCCAGCAGTCGATGGACAGCTGTTACAGCCAAAAACATTCAGTACTTC
cdr3_aa: CASSRWTAVTAKNIQYF

clone_size: NA
j_call: TRBJ1-1
v_call: TRBV5-1
d_call: TRBD1
cdr3_nt: TGCGCCAGCACCTTAATAGGGGGCGAGTTCTCTGAAGCTTTCTTT
cdr3_aa: CASTLIGGEFSEAFF

clone_size: NA
j_call: TRBJ2-2
v_call: TRBV19
d_call: NA
cdr3_nt: TGTGCCAGTAGTATAGATGGCGGCCTGAGAGCCGGGGAGCTGTTTTTT
cdr3_aa: CASSIDGGLRAGELFF

clone_size: NA
j_call: TRBJ2-5
v_call: TRBV6-6
d_call: NA
cdr3_nt: TGTGCCAGCAGTTACTCCGGGGTTTCCGAGACCCAGTACTTC
cdr3_aa: CASSYSGVSETQYF

clone_size: NA
j_call: TRBJ1-2
v_call: TRBV5-1
d_call: TRBD1
cdr3_nt: TGCGCCAGCAGCTTGGAGGGACAGTCAGCTAACTATGGCTACACCTTC
cdr3_aa: CASSLEGQSANYGYTF

clone_size: NA
j_call: TRBJ2-5
v_call: TRBV19
d_call: NA
cdr3_nt: TGTGCCAGTACCGAGACTGACCAAGAGACCCAGTACTTC
cdr3_aa: CASTETDQETQYF

clone_size: few
j_call: TRBJ1-1
v_call: TRBV2
d_call: NA
cdr3_nt: TGTGCCAGCAGAGCAGGGGTTTTTGAAGCTTTCTTT
cdr3_aa: CASRAGVFEAFF

clone_size: once
j_call: TRBJ2-1
v_call: TRBV12-1
d_call: NA
cdr3_nt: TGTGCCAGCAGCCCCTCAGTCGGGGGGGGTTACAATGAGCAGTTCTTC
cdr3_aa: CASSPSVGGGYNEQFF

clone_size: NA
j_call: TRBJ1-3
v_call: TRBV27
d_call: NA
cdr3_nt: TGTGCCAGCAGTTTAGGGGCAAGCTCTGGAAACACCATATATTTT
cdr3_aa: CASSLGASSGNTIYF

clone_size: NA
j_call: TRBJ1-2
v_call: TRBV18
d_call: TRBD1
cdr3_nt: TGTGCCAGCAAAGGGACAGGGGAAGGCTACACCTTC
cdr3_aa: CASKGTGEGYTF

clone_size: NA
j_call: TRBJ1-4
v_call: TRBV2
d_call: NA
cdr3_nt: TGTGCCAGCAGTGATTTTGGGCCGATTAATGAAAAACTGTTTTTT
cdr3_aa: CASSDFGPINEKLFF

clone_size: NA
j_call: TRBJ2-2
v_call: TRBV19
d_call: TRBD2
cdr3_nt: TGTGCCAGTAGTCCAATAGCGGGACCCACCGGGGAGCTGTTTTTT
cdr3_aa: CASSPIAGPTGELFF

clone_size: NA
j_call: TRBJ2-5
v_call: TRBV28
d_call: NA
cdr3_nt: TGTGCCAGCGCCATCAGGCCAGGGGGGATAGAGACCCAGTACTTC
cdr3_aa: CASAIRPGGIETQYF

clone_size: NA
j_call: TRBJ2-1
v_call: TRBV9
d_call: TRBD2
cdr3_nt: TGTGCCAGCAGCTTACGGGCTAGCGGGAGCCTCTCCTACAATGAGCAGTTCTTC
cdr3_aa: CASSLRASGSLSYNEQFF

clone_size: once
j_call: TRBJ1-6
v_call: TRBV19
d_call: NA
cdr3_nt: TGTGCCAGTAAGCATAAGGACAGCTCCTATAATTCACCCCTCCACTTT
cdr3_aa: CASKHKDSSYNSPLHF

clone_size: NA
j_call: TRBJ2-1
v_call: TRBV11-2
d_call: NA
cdr3_nt: TGTGCCAGCAGCTTAGAAGGGTCTAGTTGGGTTGGACTGTTCTTC
cdr3_aa: CASSLEGSSWVGLFF

clone_size: NA
j_call: TRBJ1-5
v_call: TRBV30
d_call: NA
cdr3_nt: TGTGCCTGGAGTGAGGGGGTCAATCAGCCCCAGCATTTT
cdr3_aa: CAWSEGVNQPQHF

clone_size: NA
j_call: TRBJ2-4
v_call: TRBV6-6
d_call: TRBD1
cdr3_nt: TGTGCCAGCAGTTACGCCCGGGACAGGGTTGGGGCCATTCAGTACTTC
cdr3_aa: CASSYARDRVGAIQYF

clone_size: NA
j_call: TRBJ2-7
v_call: TRBV30
d_call: TRBD2
cdr3_nt: TGTGCCTGGAGTTACGGGGGGAGCTACGAGCAGTACTTC
cdr3_aa: CAWSYGGSYEQYF

clone_size: once
j_call: TRBJ1-1
v_call: TRBV3-1/TRBV3-2
d_call: NA
cdr3_nt: TGTGCCAGCAGCCAAGCAGGGATAAACACTGAAGCTTTCTTT
cdr3_aa: CASSQAGINTEAFF

clone_size: NA
j_call: TRBJ2-7
v_call: TRBV7-2
d_call: NA
cdr3_nt: TGTGCCAGCAGCTTAGAGGCTAGGGAGCAGTACTTC
cdr3_aa: CASSLEAREQYF

clone_size: NA
j_call: TRBJ2-1
v_call: TRBV5-4
d_call: NA
cdr3_nt: TGTGCCAGCAGCTTGTCCGGGAGCTCCTACAATGAGCAGTTCTTC
cdr3_aa: CASSLSGSSYNEQFF